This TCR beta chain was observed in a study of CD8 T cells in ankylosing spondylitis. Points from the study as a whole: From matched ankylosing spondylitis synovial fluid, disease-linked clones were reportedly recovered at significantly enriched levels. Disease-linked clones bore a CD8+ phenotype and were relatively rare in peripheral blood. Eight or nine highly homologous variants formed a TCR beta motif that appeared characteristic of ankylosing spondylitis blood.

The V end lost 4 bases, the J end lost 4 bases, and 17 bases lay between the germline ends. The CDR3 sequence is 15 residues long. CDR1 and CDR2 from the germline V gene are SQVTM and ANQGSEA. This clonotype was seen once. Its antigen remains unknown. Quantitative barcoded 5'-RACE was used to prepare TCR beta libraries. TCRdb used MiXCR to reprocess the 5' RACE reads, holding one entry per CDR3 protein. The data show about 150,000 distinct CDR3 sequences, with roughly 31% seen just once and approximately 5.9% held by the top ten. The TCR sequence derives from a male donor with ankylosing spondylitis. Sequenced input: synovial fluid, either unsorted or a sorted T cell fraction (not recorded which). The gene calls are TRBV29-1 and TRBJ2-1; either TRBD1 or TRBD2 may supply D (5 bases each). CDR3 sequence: CSVVSGARPYNEQFF. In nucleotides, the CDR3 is TGCAGCGTTGTGTCCGGGGCTAGACCTTACAATGAGCAGTTCTTC.